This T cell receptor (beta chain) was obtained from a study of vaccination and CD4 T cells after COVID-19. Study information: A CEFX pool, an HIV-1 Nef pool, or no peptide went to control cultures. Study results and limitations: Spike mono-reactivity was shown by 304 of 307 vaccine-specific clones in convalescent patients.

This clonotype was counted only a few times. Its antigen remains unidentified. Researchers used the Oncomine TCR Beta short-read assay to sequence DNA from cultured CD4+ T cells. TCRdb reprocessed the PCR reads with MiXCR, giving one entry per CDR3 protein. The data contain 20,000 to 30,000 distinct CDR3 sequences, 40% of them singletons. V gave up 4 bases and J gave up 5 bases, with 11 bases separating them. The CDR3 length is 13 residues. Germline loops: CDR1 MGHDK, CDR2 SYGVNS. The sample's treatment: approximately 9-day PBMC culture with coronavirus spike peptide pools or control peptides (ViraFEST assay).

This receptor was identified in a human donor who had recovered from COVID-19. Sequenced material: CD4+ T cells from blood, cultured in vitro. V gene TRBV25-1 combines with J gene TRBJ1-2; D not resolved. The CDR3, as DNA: TGTGCCAGCAGTGCATCCGGAATTTATGGCTACACCTTC. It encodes CASSASGIYGYTF.